One sample yielded the 9 T cell receptor beta chains listed below, sequenced in a study of T cell responses to AZD1222 COVID-19 vaccine. The repertoire was sequenced with immunoSEQ multiplex PCR; TCRdb's copy has only in-frame clones and lacks some. The sample includes around 160,000 clones, roughly nine tenths of them seen just once. Sample: peripheral blood, taken 28 days after the second AZD1222 dose. These receptors originate from an adult who received the AZD1222 COVID-19 vaccine.

The chain carries TRBV7-9 and TRBJ2-5, with D perhaps matching TRBD1 or TRBD2 (6 bases each). CDR3 length: 14 amino acids. Trimming took 6 bases from V and 3 from J, leaving 14 bases between them. CDR1 is SEHNR and CDR2 is FQNEAQ in the germline V gene (reference sequence). DNA of the CDR3: TGTGCCAGCAGGAGTCCGGGGGCGAAAGAGACCCAGTACTTC. Residues: CASRSPGAKETQYF.

The chain employs TRBV6-5 and TRBJ2-5, with 7 bases lining up with TRBD2. Germline V gives CDR1 MNHEY, CDR2 SVGAGI. V shed 0 bases, J shed 5 bases, and the junction held 6 bases outside the gene matches. The CDR3 extends over 15 amino acids. The CDR3 is CASSYSFAGEETQYF. The CDR3 DNA is TGTGCCAGCAGTTACTCCTTTGCGGGGGAGGAGACCCAGTACTTC.

The sample holds a few counts of this clone. J is TRBJ1-1 and V is TRBV13; D is perhaps TRBD1 (6 bases). Trimming left V 5 bases short and J 2 bases short, with 9 bases between. Germline CDR1 reads PRHDT; CDR2 reads FYEKMQ (reference sequence). The CDR3 has 13 amino acids. The CDR3 region is CASSEGGNTEAFF. In nucleotides, the CDR3 is TGTGCCAGCAGCGAGGGGGGTAACACTGAAGCTTTCTTT.

V is TRBV6-5 and J is TRBJ1-6; D remains ambiguous. CDR1 is MNHEY, CDR2 SVGAGI, per germline. V lost 10 bases and J 9 bases, leaving 19 bases between the germline ends. This CDR3 region has 14 residues. CDR3 in amino acids: CATLSAGPGSPLHF. CDR3 sequence (DNA): TGTGCCACACTAAGCGCAGGTCCGGGTTCACCCCTCCACTTT.

The rearrangement links TRBV19 to TRBJ2-4, with D maybe TRBD2 (6 bases). The CDR3 runs 13 residues. Trimming stripped 7 bases from V and 2 bases from J, with 9 bases between. CDR1 LNHDA and CDR2 SQIVND come from the germline V gene (reference sequence). In DNA, the CDR3 is TGTGCCAGTACGGAGGGGACCAAAAACATTCAGTACTTC. It yields the protein CASTEGTKNIQYF.

The chain uses TRBV9 and TRBJ1-3; no clear D gene. Trimming left V 4 bases short and J 4 bases short, with 9 bases between. Germline assignment: CDR1 SGDLS and CDR2 YYNGEE. The CDR3 runs 13 residues. The chain's CDR3 is CASSPRGGNTIYF. The CDR3, as DNA: TGTGCCAGCAGCCCCCGAGGGGGAAACACCATATATTTT. The complete variable domain, with remaining parts taken from reference TRBV9 and TRBJ1-3, reads DSGVTQTPKHLITATGQRVTLRCSPRSGDLSVYWYQQSLDQGLQFLIQYYNGEERAKGNILERFSAQQFPDLHSELNLSSLELGDSALYFCASSPRGGNTIYFGEGSWLTVV.

This sequence joins TRBV12-3 or TRBV12-4 and TRBJ1-2; the D gene is possibly TRBD1 (5 bases). This CDR3 has 13 amino acids. V was cut by 8 bases and J by 4 bases, with 14 bases left in between. CDR3 sequence: CASRLGQGYGYTF. CDR3 DNA sequence: TGTGCCAGCCGATTGGGCCAGGGCTATGGCTACACCTTC.

Remarks on this clone: No DNA is shown, since the ends of the CDR3 on it are uncertain; the CDR3 is the one TCRdb lists. The V gene is TRBV21-1, the J gene TRBJ1-3. TRBV21-1 is labeled a pseudogene. Ends included, the CDR3 has 15 residues. This CDR3 is CASSKGWGSGNTIYF.

This clone was found a few times. V is TRBV3-1 (or the pseudogene TRBV3-2) and J is TRBJ1-4; D perhaps matches TRBD1 (5 bases). In germline, CDR1 is LGHDT, CDR2 YNNKEL (reference sequence). CDR3 length: 16 amino acids. V lost 6 bases and J 3 bases, leaving 17 bases between the germline ends. CDR3 nucleotides: TGTGCCAGCAGACTAACTTCGGGACTGCCTAATGAAAAACTGTTTTTT. Protein: CASRLTSGLPNEKLFF.